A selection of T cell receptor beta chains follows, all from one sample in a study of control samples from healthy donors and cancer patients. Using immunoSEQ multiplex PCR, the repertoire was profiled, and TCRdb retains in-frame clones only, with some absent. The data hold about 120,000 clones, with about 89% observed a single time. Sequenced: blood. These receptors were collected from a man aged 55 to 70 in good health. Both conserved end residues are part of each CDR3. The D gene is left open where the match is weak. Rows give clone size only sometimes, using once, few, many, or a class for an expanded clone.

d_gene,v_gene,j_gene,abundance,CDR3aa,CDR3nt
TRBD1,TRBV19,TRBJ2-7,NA,CATSGQTYEQYF,TGTGCCACCTCGGGACAGACCTACGAGCAGTACTTC
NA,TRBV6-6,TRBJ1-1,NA,CASSLGKGGLNTEAFF,TGTGCCAGCAGTTTGGGAAAGGGGGGATTGAACACTGAAGCTTTCTTT
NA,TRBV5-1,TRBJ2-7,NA,CASSGGIGPEDF,TGCGCCAGCAGCGGAGGGATTGGCCCTGAAGACTTC
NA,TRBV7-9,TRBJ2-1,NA,CASLPKQFF,TGTGCCAGCCTCCCGAAGCAGTTCTTC
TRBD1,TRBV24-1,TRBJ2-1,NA,CATSETGGSYNEQFF,TGTGCCACCAGTGAAACAGGGGGCTCCTACAATGAGCAGTTCTTC
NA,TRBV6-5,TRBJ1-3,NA,CASSQGRSSGNTIYF,TGTGCCAGCAGCCAGGGACGGTCTTCTGGAAACACCATATATTTT
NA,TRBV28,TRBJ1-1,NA,CASTAVAEAFF,TGTGCCAGCACTGCAGTTGCTGAAGCTTTCTTT
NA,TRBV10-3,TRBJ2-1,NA,CAITGQRDNNEQFF,TGTGCCATCACCGGGCAGCGGGACAACAATGAGCAGTTCTTC
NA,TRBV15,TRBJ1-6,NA,CATSRDTGGSPLHF,TGTGCCACCAGCAGAGATACGGGTGGCTCACCCCTCCACTTT
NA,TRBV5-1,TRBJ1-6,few,CASSSTGAGSSYNSPLHF,TGCGCCAGCAGCTCGACAGGCGCCGGAAGCTCCTATAATTCACCCCTCCACTTT
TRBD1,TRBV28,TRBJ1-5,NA,CASSSLGTGNNQPQHF,TGTGCCAGCAGTTCCCTCGGGACAGGGAACAATCAGCCCCAGCATTTT
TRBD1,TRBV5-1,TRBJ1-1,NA,CASSLQTGSWIF,TGCGCCAGCAGCTTACAGACAGGGTCATGGATCTTT
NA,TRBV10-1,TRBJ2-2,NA,CASSPRDGLNTGELFF,TGCGCCAGCAGCCCCAGAGACGGATTGAACACCGGGGAGCTGTTTTTT
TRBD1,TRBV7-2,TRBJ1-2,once,CASSPGQNYGYTF,TGTGCCAGCAGCCCGGGACAGAACTATGGCTACACCTTC
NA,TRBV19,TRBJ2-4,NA,CASSRPAEGKNIQYF,TGTGCCAGTAGTAGGCCGGCGGAGGGCAAAAACATTCAGTACTTC
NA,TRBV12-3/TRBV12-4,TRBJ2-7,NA,CASSPDIAYEQYF,TGTGCCAGCAGTCCTGACATAGCCTACGAGCAGTACTTC
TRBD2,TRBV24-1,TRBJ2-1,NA,CATSEHISGGFSQFF,TGTGCCACCAGTGAGCACATTAGCGGGGGGTTCTCTCAGTTCTTC
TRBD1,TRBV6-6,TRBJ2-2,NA,CASTPGTGGELFF,TGTGCCAGCACCCCTGGGACAGGCGGGGAGCTGTTTTTT
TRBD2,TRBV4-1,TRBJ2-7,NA,CASSQPTSGGLTDYEQYF,TGCGCCAGCAGCCAACCCACTAGCGGGGGGCTTACAGACTACGAGCAGTACTTC
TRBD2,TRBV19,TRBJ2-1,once,CASGPLAGAHGEQFF,TGTGCCAGCGGCCCCCTAGCGGGGGCCCATGGTGAGCAGTTCTTC
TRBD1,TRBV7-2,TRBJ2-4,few,CASSLGTGTTVAKNIQYF,TGTGCCAGCAGCTTGGGGACAGGGACGACAGTAGCCAAAAACATTCAGTACTTC
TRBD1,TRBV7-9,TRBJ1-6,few,CASSRDRDNSPLHF,TGTGCCAGCAGCCGGGACAGGGATAATTCACCCCTCCACTTT
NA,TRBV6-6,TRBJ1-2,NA,CASSYGPSGIYGYTF,TGTGCCAGCAGTTACGGTCCGTCAGGCATCTATGGCTACACCTTC
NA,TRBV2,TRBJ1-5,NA,CASRAGRPSNQPQHF,TGTGCCAGCAGGGCAGGGAGGCCTAGCAATCAGCCCCAGCATTTT
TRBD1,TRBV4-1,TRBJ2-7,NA,CASSQRPGQGAYEQYF,TGCGCCAGCAGCCAACGTCCGGGACAGGGGGCCTACGAGCAGTACTTC
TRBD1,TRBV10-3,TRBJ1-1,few,CAISQIPTGEAEAFF,TGTGCCATCAGTCAAATACCAACAGGGGAAGCTGAAGCTTTCTTT
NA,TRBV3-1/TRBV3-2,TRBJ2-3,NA,CASSLKELLNTQYF,TGTGCCAGCAGCCTAAAAGAACTACTAAATACGCAGTATTTT
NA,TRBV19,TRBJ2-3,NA,CATRDSTDTQYF,TGTGCCACCAGGGACAGCACAGATACGCAGTATTTT